Below are 4 T cell receptor beta chains sequenced from a single sample in a study of cytomegalovirus exposure and HLA in healthy donors (dated by TCRdb to 2016 to 2017). The library was prepared using the immunoSEQ multiplex PCR assay. A mixture of 60 forward primers for TCR Vbeta segments and 13 reverse primers for TCR Jbeta segments was used in the multiplex PCR. Entries here come from immuneACCESS through TCRdb and include only in-frame sequences with V and J called. Some clones fail to appear in such tables; in the studies checked, an unresolved V gene covers under half of the shortfall, and the cause of the remainder is unknown. The sample data list 140,000 to 150,000 clones, and approximately 73% of these were observed just once. The top ten hold 1.5% to 2% of the sample. The sequenced sample consisted of PBMCs. These receptors came from a woman aged 18-29 years in good health and CMV-seronegative.

The V and J genes are TRBV29-1 and TRBJ1-1; the D is unclear. The CDR3 covers 10 residues. The V end lost 4 bases, the J end lost 9 bases, and 9 bases lay between the germline ends. Germline CDR1 SQVTM, CDR2 ANQGSEA. CDR3 sequence: CSVVGLKAFF. Written as DNA, the CDR3 is TGCAGCGTTGTGGGCCTAAAAGCTTTCTTT.

The genes are TRBV11-3 and TRBJ2-1; TRBD2 matches 11 bases. The germline CDR1 and CDR2 sequences are SGHNT and YENEEA. V shed 0 bases and J 4 bases; nucleotides not matched to a gene: 2. The CDR3 has 16 residues. The CDR3 sequence: CASSLEGTSGYNEQFF. Written as DNA, the CDR3 is TGTGCCAGCAGCTTAGAAGGGACTAGCGGATACAATGAGCAGTTCTTC.

The V gene is TRBV28, the J gene TRBJ1-2, with no clear D. V lost 11 bases and J 5 bases, leaving 15 bases between the germline ends. The CDR3 runs to 12 residues. Germline V gene data show CDR1 as MDHEN and CDR2 as SYDVKM. CDR3 nucleotides: TGTGCCTCAGCAAAGGGAGGGTATGGCTACACCTTC. Translating it yields CASAKGGYGYTF.

V gene TRBV5-1 combines with J gene TRBJ1-1, with no clear D. This CDR3 region has 15 residues. Germline V gene sequence: CDR1 SGHRS, CDR2 YFSETQ. With 0 bases removed from V and 3 bases from J, the gap between germline ends came to 12 bases. In nucleotides, the CDR3 is TGCGCCAGCAGCTTGGGCGGGAGAGTGGACACTGAAGCTTTCTTT. It yields the protein CASSLGGRVDTEAFF.